Below are 17 T cell receptor beta chains sequenced from a single sample in a study of post-analysis software for immune sequencing data. Antigens of these TCRs are unknown. Presence of unique molecular identifiers characterized the TCR beta cDNA libraries. TCRdb fed the PCR reads into MiXCR, producing one record per CDR3 protein. The data show 600,000 to 750,000 distinct CDR3 sequences, roughly three fifths seen once. Study-wide findings and caveats: A handful of TRBV segments were significantly more frequent in patients than in controls. TRBV5-6, TRBV5-1 and TRBV20-1 were among these segments.

Sequencing used blood. The receptors shown here come from a girl aged 2-10 years with multiple sclerosis.

The chain has TRBV20-1 and TRBJ1-5, with D uncertain. CDR3 length equals 14 residues. The germline CDR1 and CDR2 sequences are DFQATT and SNEGSKA (reference sequence). V lost 3 bases to trimming and J lost 0 bases, with 9 bases between them. In DNA, the CDR3 is TGCAGTGCTAGTGCGGTTAATAGCAATCAGCCCCAGCATTTT. This translates into CSASAVNSNQPQHF.

This clonotype has only a few counts. The J gene is TRBJ2-5, the V gene TRBV5-8; TRBD2 might be the D (6 bases). This CDR3 spans 13 amino acids. The V gene's germline CDR1 is SGHTS and CDR2 YDEGEE. Trimming left V 2 bases short and J 9 bases short, with 14 bases between. CDR3 DNA: TGTGCCAGCAGCTTAGTGATTGGAGGGGCCCAGTACTTC. This encodes CASSLVIGGAQYF.

The chain has TRBV7-8 and TRBJ2-6; no clear D gene. The CDR3 extends over 15 amino acids. Trimming shortened V by 2 bases and J by 0 bases, and 5 bases separated the two germline ends. The germline CDR1 and CDR2 sequences are SGHVS and FQNEAQ. CDR3 loop: CASSLSYSGANVLTF. DNA for the CDR3: TGTGCCAGCAGCTTAAGCTACTCTGGGGCCAACGTCCTGACTTTC.

This clonotype was found a few times. The chain carries TRBV18 and TRBJ2-1, with a possible D match to TRBD2 (5 bases). Germline CDR1 and CDR2: KGHSH and LQKENI. The CDR3 loop spans 11 amino acids. V shed 1 base and J shed 12 bases, with 7 bases lying between them. CDR3 DNA sequence: TGTGCCAGCTCACCACGGGGAGTGCAGTTCTTC. It specifies CASSPRGVQFF. Full variable domain (missing parts from reference TRBV18 and TRBJ2-1): NAGVMQNPRHLVRRRGQEARLRCSPMKGHSHVYWYRQLPEEGLKFMVYLQKENIIDESGMPKERFSAEFPKEGPSILRIQQVVRGDSAAYFCASSPRGVQFFGPGTRLTVL.

The rearrangement links TRBV28 to TRBJ1-2; possible D gene TRBD1, 6 bases. Looked up from germline, CDR1 is MDHEN and CDR2 is SYDVKM. CDR3 length: 13 residues. Between the trimmed V and J ends, which lost 5 bases and 8 bases, there was a span of 15 bases. The CDR3 DNA follows: TGTGCCAGCAGTCGCACCGGGACAAAAGGCTACACCTTC. Its protein product is CASSRTGTKGYTF.

The chain recombines TRBV25-1 with TRBJ1-2, with D possibly being TRBD1 (6 bases). Germline V CDR1 and CDR2: MGHDK, SYGVNS. V was pared by 4 bases and J by 7 bases, with 16 bases between. The CDR3 extends over 14 amino acids. Here the CDR3 reads CASSGVQGVGGYTF. The CDR3 region has the DNA TGTGCCAGCAGTGGTGTACAGGGCGTCGGTGGCTACACCTTC.

This clonotype was observed a handful of times. The rearrangement joins TRBV25-1 to TRBJ2-6; tentatively, D is TRBD2 (6 bases). This CDR3 is 18 amino acids long. Per germline, CDR1 MGHDK and CDR2 SYGVNS. The V end was cut by 6 bases, the J end by 0 bases, with 18 bases between. CDR3 sequence reads: CASSGGAGYPSGANVLTF. The CDR3 coding sequence is TGTGCCAGCAGCGGCGGGGCAGGGTACCCCTCTGGGGCCAACGTCCTGACTTTC.

The chain carries TRBV20-1 and TRBJ2-3; D gene ambiguous. Germline V gene lookup returns CDR1 DFQATT and CDR2 SNEGSKA (reference sequence). Deletions cut 0 bases from V and 7 bases from J, with 23 bases between. The CDR3 is 17 residues long. In nucleotides, the CDR3 is TGCAGTGCTAGAGAGGCCCGCGGAGTCGCACGGAAGAATACGCAGTATTTT. It yields the protein CSAREARGVARKNTQYF.

The chain links TRBV5-1 to TRBJ2-1; D tentatively reads TRBD1 or TRBD2 (5 bases each). CDR1 SGHRS and CDR2 YFSETQ come from the germline V gene. V dropped 0 bases and J dropped 6 bases, with 16 bases sitting between them. This CDR3 contains 16 residues. The CDR3 DNA reads as TGCGCCAGCAGCTTGGGGGGCGGGCTAGCAAGCAATGAGCAGTTCTTC. Amino acid sequence: CASSLGGGLASNEQFF.

The chain links TRBV12-3 or TRBV12-4 to TRBJ1-5; 8 bases fit TRBD1. The CDR3 is 18 residues long. Trimming at V came to 2 bases and at J to 2 bases, leaving 11 bases not matched to a gene. DNA of the CDR3: TGTGCCAGCAGTTTAATAGCCCAGGGGGCCCTTGGCAATCAGCCCCAGCATTTT. Translating gives CASSLIAQGALGNQPQHF.

This clonotype was found a few times. The V and J genes are TRBV6-5 and TRBJ1-6; D gene ambiguous. The CDR3 loop spans 15 amino acids. The V gene's germline CDR1 is MNHEY and CDR2 SVGAGI. V lost 5 bases, J lost 9 bases, and 17 bases lay in between. CDR3 nucleotide sequence: TGTGCCAGCAGTCCTCGGGGAAGTTCCACTTCACCCCTCCACTTT. Translated: CASSPRGSSTSPLHF.

This clonotype was seen a few times. The chain carries TRBV28 and TRBJ2-7; 7 bases fit TRBD1. The DNA end lines up better with TRBJ2-5; the J call may be wrong. The CDR3 is 13 residues long. Germline V gene sequence: CDR1 MDHEN, CDR2 SYDVKM. The CDR3 reads CATQTGSRETQYF. CDR3 in DNA: TGTGCCACCCAGACAGGGAGCAGGGAGACCCAGTACTTC.

The J gene is TRBJ2-7, the V gene TRBV6-2 or TRBV6-3; possible D gene TRBD1, 6 bases. Deletions cut 7 bases from V and 3 bases from J, with 16 bases between. This CDR3 region has 14 residues. Germline-derived CDR1 and CDR2 are MNHEY and SVGEGT. The CDR3, as DNA: TGTGCCAGCACCCCACGCCCGGACAGCTACGAGCAGTACTTC. Its translation: CASTPRPDSYEQYF.

A remark on this clonotype: One junction end does not reproduce the germline sequence, and a read error may be involved. The chain carries TRBV6-6 and TRBJ2-1; 8 bases fit TRBD1. CDR3 length: 15 residues. Germline V CDR1 and CDR2: MNHNY, SVGAGI (reference sequence). The CDR3 sequence is CASSPPITTGDEQFF. The CDR3 region has the DNA TGTGCCAGCAGCCCTCCTATAACGACAGGGGATGAACAGTTCTTC.

This clonotype was picked up a small number of times. The rearrangement uses TRBV12-3 or TRBV12-4 and TRBJ2-1; 10 positions agree with TRBD2. Losses at the gene ends were 6 bases for V and 9 bases for J; bases not matched to a gene: 8. This CDR3 region has 14 residues. The CDR3 sequence: CASRPSGGKTEQFF. CDR3 sequence (DNA): TGTGCCAGCAGACCTAGCGGGGGTAAGACTGAGCAGTTCTTC.

This clonotype was counted once. The gene calls are TRBV20-1 and TRBJ2-7; tentatively, D is TRBD2 (6 bases). This CDR3 has 15 amino acids. Trimming left V 0 bases short and J 3 bases short, with 15 bases between. CDR1 DFQATT and CDR2 SNEGSKA come from the germline V gene (reference sequence). The CDR3 coding sequence is TGCAGTGCTAGAGAGGCCGGGACTCTCAACTACGAGCAGTACTTC. Protein sequence: CSAREAGTLNYEQYF.

The rearrangement links TRBV7-2 to TRBJ2-4; D gene unclear. The V gene's germline CDR1 is SGHTA and CDR2 FQGNSA. The CDR3 is 14 residues long. The ends were cut back, 1 base at V and 5 bases at J, with 9 bases in the middle. The CDR3, as DNA: TGTGCCAGCAGCTTAGACCGACTCCAAAACATTCAGTACTTC. Its translation: CASSLDRLQNIQYF.